This T cell receptor beta chain was captured in a study of TIL therapy for anti-PD-1-resistant metastatic lung cancer. V was cut by 1 base and J by 5 bases, with 12 bases left in between. The length of the CDR3 is 15 residues. Germline V gene lookup returns CDR1 MGHRA and CDR2 YSYEKL. Time point: pre-treatment sample, taken before nivolumab and TIL therapy. The libraries were made with immunoSEQ v3. Assay used: immunoSEQ multiplex PCR; TCRdb lists only in-frame clones, some missing. The sample lists around 55,000 clones, approximately 78% occurring once. Sequencing was performed on blood, taken at baseline. The chain is built from TRBV4-1 and TRBJ2-4; no clear D gene. The TCR was taken from a person aged 25 to 79 with non-small cell lung cancer. The CDR3 reads CASSQGVSSQNIQYF. CDR3 bases: TGCGCCAGCAGCCAAGGTGTTTCCAGCCAAAACATTCAGTACTTC.